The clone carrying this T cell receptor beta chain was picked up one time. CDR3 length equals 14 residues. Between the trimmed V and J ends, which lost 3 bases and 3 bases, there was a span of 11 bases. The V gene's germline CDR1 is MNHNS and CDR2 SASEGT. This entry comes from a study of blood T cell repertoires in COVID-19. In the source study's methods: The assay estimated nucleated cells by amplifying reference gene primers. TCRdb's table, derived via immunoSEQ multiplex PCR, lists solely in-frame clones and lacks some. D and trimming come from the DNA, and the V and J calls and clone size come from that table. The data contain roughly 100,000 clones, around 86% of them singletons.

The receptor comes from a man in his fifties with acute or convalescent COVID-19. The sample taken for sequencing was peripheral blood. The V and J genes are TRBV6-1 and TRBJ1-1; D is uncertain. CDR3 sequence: CASSDAGDYTEAFF. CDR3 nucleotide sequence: TGTGCCAGCAGTGACGCGGGTGACTACACTGAAGCTTTCTTT.